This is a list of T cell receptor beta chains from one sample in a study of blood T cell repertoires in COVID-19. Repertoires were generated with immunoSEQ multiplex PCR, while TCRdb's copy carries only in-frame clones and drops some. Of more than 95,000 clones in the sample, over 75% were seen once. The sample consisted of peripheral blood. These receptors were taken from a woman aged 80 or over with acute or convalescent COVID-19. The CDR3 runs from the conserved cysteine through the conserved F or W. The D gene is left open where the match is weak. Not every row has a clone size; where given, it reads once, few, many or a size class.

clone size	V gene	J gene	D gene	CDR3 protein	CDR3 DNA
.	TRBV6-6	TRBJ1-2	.	CASIRAQEGHGYTF	TGTGCCAGCATAAGGGCCCAGGAGGGGCATGGCTACACCTTC
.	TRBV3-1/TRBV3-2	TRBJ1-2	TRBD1	CASSPWGRGRDGYTF	TGTGCCAGCAGCCCGTGGGGCAGGGGGCGCGATGGCTACACCTTC
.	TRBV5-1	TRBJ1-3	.	CASSPLSLAGNTIYF	TGCGCCAGCAGCCCACTGTCTCTAGCTGGAAACACCATATATTTT
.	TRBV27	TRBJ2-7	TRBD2	CASRTLAGSSYEQYF	TGTGCCAGCAGGACCTTAGCGGGTAGCTCCTACGAGCAGTACTTC
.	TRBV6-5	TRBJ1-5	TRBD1	CASSYNGGQGNQPQHF	TGTGCCAGCAGTTACAACGGGGGACAGGGGAATCAGCCCCAGCATTTT
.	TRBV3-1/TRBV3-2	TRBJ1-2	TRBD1	CASSQGGQWLGYTF	TGTGCCAGCAGCCAAGGGGGACAGTGGTTGGGCTACACCTTC
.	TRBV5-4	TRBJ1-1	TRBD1	CASSPRQGTNTEAFF	TGTGCCAGCAGCCCAAGACAGGGAACGAACACTGAAGCTTTCTTT
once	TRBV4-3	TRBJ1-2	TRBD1	CASSQELGPGGIGYTF	TGCGCCAGCAGCCAAGAGTTGGGTCCAGGGGGCATTGGCTACACCTTC
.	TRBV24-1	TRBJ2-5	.	CATSAWSQGKETQYF	TGTGCCACCAGTGCTTGGTCTCAGGGGAAAGAGACCCAGTACTTC
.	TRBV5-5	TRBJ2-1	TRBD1	CASSLNPGTGALQQFF	TGTGCCAGCAGCTTGAATCCAGGGACAGGGGCCCTCCAGCAGTTCTTC
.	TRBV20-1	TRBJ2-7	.	CSAGNQGGQYF	TGCAGTGCTGGAAACCAGGGCGGGCAGTACTTC
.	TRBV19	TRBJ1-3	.	CASSLQGPGNTIYF	TGTGCCAGTAGCCTCCAGGGTCCTGGAAACACCATATATTTT
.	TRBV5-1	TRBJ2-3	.	CASSMGSSGGTDTQYF	TGCGCCAGCAGCATGGGGTCCTCCGGGGGTACAGATACGCAGTATTTT
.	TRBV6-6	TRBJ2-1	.	CATSGGHIGNEQFF	TGTGCCACCTCGGGGGGCCATATCGGCAATGAGCAGTTCTTC
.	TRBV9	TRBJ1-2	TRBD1	CASWSGPGGADYGYTF	TGTGCCAGCTGGTCCGGCCCAGGGGGCGCGGACTATGGCTACACCTTC
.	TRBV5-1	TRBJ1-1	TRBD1	CASNQGTANTEAFF	TGCGCCAGCAACCAGGGGACAGCAAACACTGAAGCTTTCTTT
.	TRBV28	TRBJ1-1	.	CASSSQIRAFF	TGTGCCAGCAGTTCCCAAATCCGGGCTTTCTTT
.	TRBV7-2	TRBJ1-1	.	CASSLARVAEAFF	TGTGCCAGCAGCTTAGCCAGGGTGGCTGAAGCTTTCTTT
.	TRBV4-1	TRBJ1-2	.	CASSPTGNPGGYTF	TGCGCCAGCAGCCCCACAGGGAACCCGGGGGGCTACACCTTC
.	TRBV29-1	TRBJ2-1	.	CSVDRVKSSYNEQFF	TGCAGCGTTGACAGGGTTAAGAGCTCCTACAATGAGCAGTTCTTC
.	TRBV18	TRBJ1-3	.	CASSTSETGYGNTIYF	TGTGCCAGCTCAACATCGGAGACAGGCTATGGAAACACCATATATTTT
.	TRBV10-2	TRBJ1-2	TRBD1	CASSEGQGGSYTF	TGCGCCAGCAGTGAGGGACAGGGGGGAAGCTACACCTTC
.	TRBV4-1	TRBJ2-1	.	CASSQVPGIDEQFF	TGCGCCAGCAGCCAAGTCCCGGGAATCGATGAGCAGTTCTTC
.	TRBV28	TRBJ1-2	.	CASSRRGNYGYTF	TGTGCCAGCAGCCGCAGGGGTAACTATGGCTACACCTTC
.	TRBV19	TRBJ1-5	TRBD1	CASSIRSSGGQPQHF	TGTGCCAGTAGTATAAGGTCGTCAGGGGGACAGCCCCAGCATTTT
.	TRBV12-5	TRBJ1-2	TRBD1	CASGLVPGTGVGYTF	TGTGCTAGTGGTTTGGTCCCCGGGACAGGGGTTGGCTACACCTTC
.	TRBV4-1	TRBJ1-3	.	CASSQVGRGGNTIYF	TGCGCCAGCAGCCAAGTCGGCAGGGGTGGAAACACCATATATTTT
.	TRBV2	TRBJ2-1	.	CASNSGFISNEQFF	TGTGCCAGCAACTCAGGGTTTATATCGAATGAGCAGTTCTTC
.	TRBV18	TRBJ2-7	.	CASSAGPQGYEQYF	TGTGCCAGCTCCGCCGGGCCCCAGGGCTACGAGCAGTACTTC
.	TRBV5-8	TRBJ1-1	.	CAKGQFGANTEAFF	TGTGCCAAGGGCCAGTTTGGGGCTAACACTGAAGCTTTCTTT
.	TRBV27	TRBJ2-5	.	CASTSYRAPQETQYF	TGTGCCAGCACCTCCTACAGGGCCCCTCAAGAGACCCAGTACTTC
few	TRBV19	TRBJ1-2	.	CASSKPDTWYGYTF	TGTGCCAGTAGTAAACCCGATACTTGGTATGGCTACACCTTC
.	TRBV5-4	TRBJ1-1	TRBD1	CASSRDSGEAFF	TGTGCCAGCAGCCGGGACAGCGGTGAAGCTTTCTTT
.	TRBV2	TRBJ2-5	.	CASSGAGNQETQYF	TGTGCCAGCAGTGGTGCGGGGAACCAAGAGACCCAGTACTTC
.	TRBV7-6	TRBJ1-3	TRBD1	CASSLGDSYSGNTIYF	TGTGCCAGCAGCTTAGGGGACAGCTACTCTGGAAACACCATATATTTT
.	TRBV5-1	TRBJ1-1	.	CASSAIAREDTEAFF	TGCGCCAGCAGCGCCATCGCCAGGGAGGACACTGAAGCTTTCTTT
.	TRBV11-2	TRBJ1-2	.	CASSSPGQGYGYTF	TGTGCCAGCAGCTCACCGGGACAAGGCTACGGCTACACCTTC
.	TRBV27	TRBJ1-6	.	CASSSGQFNFLHF	TGTGCCAGCAGTAGTGGACAGTTCAACTTCCTCCACTTT
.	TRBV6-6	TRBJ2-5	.	CASSYQGPQYF	TGTGCCAGCAGCTATCAGGGTCCCCAGTACTTC
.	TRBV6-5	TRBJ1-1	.	CASSYSFGNTEAFF	TGTGCCAGCAGTTACTCCTTCGGGAACACTGAAGCTTTCTTT
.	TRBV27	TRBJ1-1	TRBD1	CASSPLGGPDPAFF	TGTGCCAGCAGTCCCTTAGGGGGCCCTGATCCGGCTTTCTTT
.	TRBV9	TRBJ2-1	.	CASSVDRYNEQFF	TGTGCCAGCAGCGTAGACAGATACAATGAGCAGTTCTTC
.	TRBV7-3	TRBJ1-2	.	CASSLSPGNYGYTF	TGTGCCAGCAGCTTATCCCCGGGGAACTATGGCTACACCTTC
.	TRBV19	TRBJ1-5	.	CASSIGSLYGNQPQHF	TGTGCCAGTAGTATAGGTTCTCTGTACGGGAATCAGCCCCAGCATTTT
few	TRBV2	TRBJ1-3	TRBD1	CASRDRGLGNTIYF	TGTGCCAGCAGGGACAGGGGGCTAGGAAACACCATATATTTT
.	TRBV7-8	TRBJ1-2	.	CASSRTQGLDGYTF	TGTGCCAGCAGCAGAACACAGGGTCTGGATGGCTACACCTTC
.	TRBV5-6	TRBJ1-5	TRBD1	CASSGAGQSGNQPQHF	TGTGCCAGCAGCGGTGCGGGACAGTCGGGCAATCAGCCCCAGCATTTT
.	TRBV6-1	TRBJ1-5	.	CASSESTHHRPPQHF	TGTGCCAGCAGTGAATCGACACACCACAGGCCGCCCCAGCATTTT
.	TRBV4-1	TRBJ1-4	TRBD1	CASSQVRVGGRSTNEKLFF	TGCGCCAGCAGCCAAGTCCGGGTAGGGGGCCGTTCAACTAATGAAAAACTGTTTTTT
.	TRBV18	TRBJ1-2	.	CASSPSMEGASRGYTF	TGTGCCAGCTCACCATCCATGGAAGGGGCATCCCGCGGCTACACCTTC
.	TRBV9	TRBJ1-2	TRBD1	CASSVSPTGGEAYGYTF	TGTGCCAGCAGCGTATCGCCTACAGGGGGGGAAGCCTATGGCTACACCTTC
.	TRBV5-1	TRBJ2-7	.	CASSLVTDSYEQYF	TGCGCCAGCAGCTTGGTTACAGACTCCTACGAGCAGTACTTC
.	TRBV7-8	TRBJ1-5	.	CASSLVRTGHNQPQHF	TGTGCCAGCAGCTTAGTCAGGACGGGACACAATCAGCCCCAGCATTTT
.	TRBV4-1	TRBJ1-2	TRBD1	CASSPGQEPYGYTF	TGCGCCAGCAGCCCCGGACAGGAACCATATGGCTACACCTTC